The 14 T cell receptor beta chains below come from one sample, sequenced in a study of blood T cell repertoires in COVID-19. The data were produced by immunoSEQ multiplex PCR, yet TCRdb's version contains in-frame clones alone and is incomplete. The data show roughly 140,000 clones, 80% seen once. Sequenced sample: peripheral blood. The receptors come from a woman aged 45-65 years with acute or convalescent COVID-19.

The V and J genes are TRBV30 and TRBJ2-1; D perhaps matches TRBD1 (5 bases). CDR3 length equals 15 residues. The V end was cut by 0 bases, the J end by 6 bases, with 15 bases between. Germline CDR1 and CDR2: GTSNPN and SVGIG (reference sequence). CDR3 loop: CAWSVFLTGPNEQFF. CDR3 nucleotide sequence: TGTGCCTGGAGTGTATTTCTCACAGGTCCCAATGAGCAGTTCTTC.

This clone was seen just once. This rearrangement joins TRBV4-3 to TRBJ1-3, with a possible D match to TRBD1 (5 bases). Germline V gene data show CDR1 as LGHNA and CDR2 as YSLEER. CDR3 length equals 15 residues. V gave up 2 bases and J gave up 1 base, with 9 bases separating them. CDR3 residues: CASSQHGTSGNTIYF. The CDR3, as DNA: TGCGCCAGCAGCCAACACGGGACTTCTGGAAACACCATATATTTT.

The J gene is TRBJ1-1, the V gene TRBV7-9; 8 bases are a match to TRBD1. Trimming cost V 4 bases and J 5 bases; bases outside gene matches: 9. Germline V CDR1 and CDR2: SEHNR, FQNEAQ (reference sequence). The CDR3 is 15 residues long. For the CDR3, the DNA is TGTGCCAGCAGCTCGGAACAGGGGGTGGTGACTGAAGCTTTCTTT. Amino acids: CASSSEQGVVTEAFF. The full variable domain, its missing parts supplied by reference TRBV7-9 and TRBJ1-1, is DTGVSQNPRHKITKRGQNVTFRCDPISEHNRLYWYRQTLGQGPEFLTYFQNEAQLEKSRLLSDRFSAERPKGSFSTLEIQRTEQGDSAMYLCASSSEQGVVTEAFFGQGTRLTVV.

The CDR3: CASSPPSVGGGTEAFF. The CDR3 DNA reads TGTGCCAGCAGCCCCCCAAGTGTTGGGGGCGGCACTGAAGCTTTCTTT. The J gene is TRBJ1-1, the V gene TRBV9, with a weak D call TRBD1 (6 bases). Germline CDR1 SGDLS, CDR2 YYNGEE. CDR3 length equals 16 residues. With 4 bases removed from V and 4 bases from J, the gap between germline ends came to 20 bases.

The V gene is TRBV9, the J gene TRBJ2-7; tentatively, D is TRBD2 (7 bases). In germline, CDR1 is SGDLS, CDR2 YYNGEE. The CDR3 is 16 residues long. V lost 0 bases and J lost 4, with 17 bases in between. CDR3 sequence reads: CASSVGGTAGAYEQYF. The CDR3 nucleotides read TGTGCCAGCAGCGTAGGTGGGACCGCGGGGGCGTACGAGCAGTACTTC.

This clone was picked up one time. The chain has TRBV7-3 and TRBJ1-6; no firm D call. In germline, CDR1 is SGHTA, CDR2 FQGTGA. This CDR3 is 16 amino acids long. Trimming cost V 0 bases and J 5 bases, with 11 bases left between them. CDR3 sequence (DNA): TGTGCCAGCAGCTTAACGGCCCCGGGGAATAATTCACCCCTCCACTTT. Amino acid sequence: CASSLTAPGNNSPLHF. The full variable domain, in which reference TRBV7-3 and TRBJ1-6 provide the parts outside the CDR3, is GAGVSQTPSNKVTEKGKYVELRCDPISGHTALYWYRQSLGQGPEFLIYFQGTGAADDSGLPNDRFFAVRPEGSVSTLKIQRTERGDSAVYLCASSLTAPGNNSPLHFGNGTRLTVT.

This clone came up once. As DNA, the CDR3 is TGTGCCAGCAGCCCCCCGGAGAACTATGGCTACACCTTC. It is translated as CASSPPENYGYTF. The V gene is TRBV7-9, the J gene TRBJ1-2; D not certain. This CDR3 has 13 residues. Trimming stripped 5 bases from V and 2 bases from J, with 9 bases between. Germline CDR1 and CDR2: SEHNR and FQNEAQ (reference sequence). The entire variable domain, with the rest obtained from reference TRBV7-9 and TRBJ1-2, is as follows: DTGVSQNPRHKITKRGQNVTFRCDPISEHNRLYWYRQTLGQGPEFLTYFQNEAQLEKSRLLSDRFSAERPKGSFSTLEIQRTEQGDSAMYLCASSPPENYGYTFGSGTRLTVV.

The V and J genes are TRBV19 and TRBJ1-5, with 7 bases lining up with TRBD1. The CDR3 is 15 residues long. The ends lost 7 bases at V and 6 bases at J; junction bases unmatched: 12. Germline CDR1 reads LNHDA; CDR2 reads SQIVND (reference sequence). CDR3 in amino acids: CASKLTGRQGQPQHF. The CDR3 DNA is TGTGCCAGTAAGTTGACAGGGCGGCAAGGTCAGCCCCAGCATTTT.

As concerns this clone: Other nucleotide sequences in the sample specify the same CDR3. This chain uses TRBV27 with TRBJ1-6; D unclear. Per the germline V gene, CDR1 is MNHEY and CDR2 is SMNVEV (reference sequence). Trimming stripped 6 bases from V and 6 bases from J, with 6 bases between. The CDR3 is 12 amino acids. The CDR3 DNA follows: TGTGCCAGCAGCCCGGTTAATTCACCCCTCCACTTT. Translation gives CASSPVNSPLHF.

This clone has just one count. The chain joins TRBV7-9 to TRBJ2-7; D is possibly TRBD1 (6 bases). The CDR3 is 14 amino acids. Germline V gene sequence: CDR1 SEHNR, CDR2 FQNEAQ (reference sequence). The V end lost 5 bases, the J end lost 1 base, and 12 bases lay between the germline ends. The DNA for the CDR3 is TGTGCCAGCAGCCCCTGGACAGCTTCCTACGAGCAGTACTTC. Protein: CASSPWTASYEQYF. Full variable domain (rest looked up from reference TRBV7-9 and TRBJ2-7): DTGVSQNPRHKITKRGQNVTFRCDPISEHNRLYWYRQTLGQGPEFLTYFQNEAQLEKSRLLSDRFSAERPKGSFSTLEIQRTEQGDSAMYLCASSPWTASYEQYFGPGTRLTVT.

In its sample, this clone was seen a few times. This sequence joins TRBV28 and TRBJ2-3, with D maybe TRBD1 (5 bases). V was cut by 2 bases and J by 10 bases, with 13 bases left in between. Germline V gene data show CDR1 as MDHEN and CDR2 as SYDVKM. The length of the CDR3 is 13 residues. Written as DNA, the CDR3 is TGTGCCAGCAGTTTAAATCCGACAGCCCCGCAGTATTTT. Amino acids: CASSLNPTAPQYF.

This clone was observed many times. The chain links TRBV5-6 to TRBJ2-3; TRBD1 matches 10 bases. This CDR3 has 17 residues. The ends lost 5 bases at V and 4 bases at J; junction bases unmatched: 13. Germline CDR1 SGHDT, CDR2 YYEEEE. This CDR3 reads CASRADRDRGWADTQYF. In DNA, the CDR3 is TGTGCCAGCAGGGCCGATCGGGACAGGGGTTGGGCAGATACGCAGTATTTT.

The rearrangement uses TRBV7-6 and TRBJ1-6; D might be TRBD1 (5 bases). CDR1 is SGHVS, CDR2 FNYEAQ, per germline. The CDR3 loop spans 15 amino acids. V lost 5 bases, J lost 7 bases, and 15 bases lay in between. The chain's CDR3 is CASSERQSRNSPLHF. CDR3 nucleotide sequence: TGTGCCAGCAGCGAACGACAGTCGAGGAATTCACCCCTCCACTTT.

CDR3 coding DNA: TGTGCCTGGAGTTCATCTGGAGCCACTGAAGCTTTCTTT. The encoded protein is CAWSSSGATEAFF. The J gene is TRBJ1-1, the V gene TRBV30, with unresolved D. V shed 2 bases and J shed 4 bases, with 11 bases lying between them. The CDR3 has 13 residues. Germline CDR1 GTSNPN, CDR2 SVGIG (reference sequence).